Below are 25 T cell receptor beta chains sequenced from a single sample in a study of identical twins. One entry per CDR3 protein results from TCRdb running MiXCR on the 5' RACE reads. The profile shows fewer than 250,000 distinct CDR3 sequences, roughly 7.5% of them singletons. These data also formed part of another study, on yellow fever vaccine responses in identical twins.

The sequencing input was CD8+ T cells sorted from blood. The receptors come from a woman aged 18-30 years in good health.

This clonotype has only a few counts. The chain is built from TRBV20-1 and TRBJ2-3; D call uncertain. The CDR3 extends over 14 amino acids. The germline V gene has CDR1 DFQATT and CDR2 SNEGSKA (reference sequence). V was cut by 5 bases and J by 2 bases, with 14 bases left in between. CDR3 sequence reads: CSAHTGLTTDTQYF. The CDR3 bases are TGCAGTGCTCATACCGGGCTGACCACAGATACGCAGTATTTT.

This clonotype was observed at least ten times. The V call is TRBV11-2, the J call TRBJ2-1; the D is unclear. V was pared by 6 bases and J by 10 bases, with 10 bases between. Germline CDR1 SGHAT, CDR2 FQNNGV. This CDR3 has 11 residues. CDR3 nucleotides: TGTGCCAGCAGTATAGTATTGGAGCAGTTCTTC. Amino acid sequence: CASSIVLEQFF.

This clonotype has only a few counts. This chain connects TRBV20-1 to TRBJ2-3; the D gene could be TRBD1 or TRBD2 (5 bases each). The CDR3 runs 15 residues. Germline-derived CDR1 and CDR2 are DFQATT and SNEGSKA (reference sequence). V gave up 1 base and J gave up 8 bases, with 19 bases separating them. CDR3 sequence reads: CSARVRATGEGTQYF. The DNA of the CDR3 is TGCAGTGCTAGAGTCAGGGCCACCGGGGAAGGTACGCAGTATTTT.

This clonotype was seen a few times. This chain links TRBV11-3 with TRBJ2-2, with D perhaps matching TRBD1 (6 bases). The CDR3 contains 16 residues. Trimming took off 5 bases at V and 5 bases at J, with 18 bases between the two ends. Germline CDR1 and CDR2: SGHNT and YENEEA. In nucleotides, the CDR3 is TGTGCCAGCAGCCTCCCCTCGACAGGACGAACCGGGGAGCTGTTTTTT. Its protein is CASSLPSTGRTGELFF.

This clonotype was detected only a few times. The chain uses TRBV7-9 and TRBJ2-1; 8 nucleotides align to TRBD1. The CDR3 is 15 amino acids. With V trimmed by 5 bases and J by 4 bases, 7 bases remained unmatched. The germline gives CDR1 SEHNR, CDR2 FQNEAQ (reference sequence). This CDR3 is CASSTDRGAYNEQFF. CDR3 DNA sequence: TGTGCCAGCAGCACCGACAGGGGCGCTTACAATGAGCAGTTCTTC.

The chain couples TRBV6-2 or TRBV6-3 to TRBJ2-3; possibly TRBD1 for D (6 bases). There are 16 residues in the CDR3. The V gene lost 5 bases and the J gene lost 1 base, with 16 bases spanning the gap. The V gene's germline CDR1 is MNHEY and CDR2 SVGEGT. CDR3 protein: CASSHQGIPRTDTQYF. CDR3 bases: TGTGCCAGCAGTCATCAGGGGATTCCGCGCACAGATACGCAGTATTTT.

This clonotype came up many times. The genes are TRBV29-1 and TRBJ2-5; 7 bases fit TRBD2. The CDR3 contains 14 residues. Germline V gene sequence: CDR1 SQVTM, CDR2 ANQGSEA. J was trimmed by 2 bases and V by 4 bases; bases with no gene match: 7. The CDR3 spells CSVGGGSLQETQYF. CDR3 DNA: TGCAGCGTTGGGGGCGGGAGCTTACAAGAGACCCAGTACTTC.

This clonotype was observed many times. V is TRBV28 and J is TRBJ1-1; D is unclear. The CDR3 contains 17 residues. The V and J ends lost 2 bases and 3 bases respectively, with 19 bases between them. Germline CDR1 MDHEN, CDR2 SYDVKM. CDR3 region: CASSLRSASLLYTEAFF. CDR3 coding DNA: TGTGCCAGCAGTTTAAGGTCGGCCAGTCTCCTGTACACTGAAGCTTTCTTT.

This clonotype was detected ten times or more. The chain is built from TRBV12-3 or TRBV12-4 and TRBJ2-5; 14 bases fit TRBD2. The trim removed 5 bases at V and 4 bases at J, leaving 6 bases unmatched. The CDR3 extends over 16 amino acids. This CDR3 is CASSPTGLAGVETQYF. In DNA form, the CDR3 reads TGTGCCAGCAGTCCTACGGGACTAGCGGGAGTAGAGACCCAGTACTTC.

This clonotype was seen many times. V is TRBV28 and J is TRBJ1-5, with unresolved D. Per germline, CDR1 MDHEN and CDR2 SYDVKM. CDR3 size: 16 residues. Trimming cost V 6 bases and J 1 base, with 16 bases left between them. CDR3 sequence (DNA): TGTGCCAGCAGCTCCGGGAACCCGGCGAGCAATCAGCCCCAGCATTTT. Protein product: CASSSGNPASNQPQHF.

Only a few counts were recorded for this clonotype. V is TRBV13 and J is TRBJ2-7; TRBD2 matches 8 bases. V trimming: 3 bases; J trimming: 1 base; junction bases outside the gene matches: 14. The CDR3 extends over 18 amino acids. The germline gives CDR1 PRHDT, CDR2 FYEKMQ (reference sequence). The CDR3 protein is CASSFRRSGTSTSYEQYF. The DNA for the CDR3 is TGTGCCAGCAGCTTCAGACGATCCGGGACTAGTACTTCCTACGAGCAGTACTTC.

The gene calls are TRBV7-7 and TRBJ2-5; TRBD2 might be the D (7 bases). From germline, CDR1 is SSHAT and CDR2 FNYEAQ (reference sequence). V was shortened by 5 bases and J by 4 bases, with 20 bases between the two germline ends. CDR3 length equals 16 residues. The CDR3 DNA is TGTGCCAGCAGCCCCCGAATTGGGGGGGGGCCAGAGACCCAGTACTTC. It encodes CASSPRIGGGPETQYF.

This clonotype was seen a handful of times. This chain uses TRBV2 with TRBJ2-6; D is ambiguous. The CDR3 is made up of 15 amino acids. CDR1 is SNHLY and CDR2 is FYNNEI in the germline V gene. Deletions cut 5 bases from V and 0 bases from J, with 8 bases between. This CDR3 is CASSPQDSGANVLTF. The CDR3 nucleotides are TGTGCCAGCAGTCCTCAGGACTCTGGGGCCAACGTCCTGACTTTC.

This clonotype has more than one count but fewer than ten. This rearrangement joins TRBV6-1 to TRBJ1-6, with D possibly being TRBD1 (5 bases). V was pared by 2 bases and J by 8 bases, with 7 bases between. Germline CDR1 reads MNHNS; CDR2 reads SASEGT. The CDR3 contains 13 residues. CDR3 sequence: CASSERGHSPLHF. The CDR3 nucleotides are TGTGCCAGCAGTGAAAGGGGACATTCACCCCTCCACTTT.

In its sample, this clonotype was seen a few times. The chain joins TRBV7-9 to TRBJ2-5; D possibly corresponds to TRBD2 (5 bases). Trimming shortened V by 5 bases and J by 5 bases, and 12 bases separated the two germline ends. The CDR3 covers 13 residues. Looked up from germline, CDR1 is SEHNR and CDR2 is FQNEAQ (reference sequence). The CDR3 coding sequence is TGTGCCAGCAGCCACAAGCAGCGGGAGACCCAGTACTTC. Translated, it gives CASSHKQRETQYF. Full variable domain (outside the CDR3, taken from reference TRBV7-9 and TRBJ2-5): DTGVSQNPRHKITKRGQNVTFRCDPISEHNRLYWYRQTLGQGPEFLTYFQNEAQLEKSRLLSDRFSAERPKGSFSTLEIQRTEQGDSAMYLCASSHKQRETQYFGPGTRLLVL.

This clonotype was found a few times. The chain has TRBV4-1 and TRBJ1-4; D unresolved. Trimming shortened V by 1 base and J by 12 bases, and 12 bases separated the two germline ends. This CDR3 has 13 residues. CDR1 MGHRA and CDR2 YSYEKL come from the germline V gene. The CDR3 coding sequence is TGCGCCAGCAGCCAAGCCGGGCCGACGGAACTGTTTTTT. Translated, it gives CASSQAGPTELFF.

This clonotype was observed many times. This chain joins TRBV29-1 and TRBJ2-5; D gene ambiguous. Germline V gives CDR1 SQVTM, CDR2 ANQGSEA. This CDR3 spans 11 amino acids. The germline V and J ends were trimmed by 7 bases and 3 bases, with 9 bases remaining between them. The CDR3 is CSGDWKETQYF. The DNA of the CDR3 is TGCAGCGGTGACTGGAAAGAGACCCAGTACTTC.

As regards this clonotype: At one of its ends the junction is not consistent with the germline gene, which may arise from a read error. The V gene is TRBV27, the J gene TRBJ2-1, with 8 bases matching TRBD2. This CDR3 comprises 12 residues. Germline assignment: CDR1 MNHEY and CDR2 SMNVEV (reference sequence). This chain's CDR3 is CASSAGLDSYLF. The CDR3 DNA reads TGTGCCAGCAGTGCGGGACTAGACTCCTACCTCTTC.

The rearrangement joins TRBV24-1 to TRBJ1-5, with D maybe TRBD1 (5 bases). Germline assignment: CDR1 KGHDR and CDR2 SFDVKD. V was cut by 2 bases and J by 6 bases, with 10 bases left in between. The CDR3 is made up of 14 amino acids. The CDR3 protein is CATSDSGMAQPQHF. CDR3 sequence (DNA): TGTGCCACCAGTGATTCAGGGATGGCTCAGCCCCAGCATTTT.

This clonotype showed up just a few times. This sequence joins TRBV20-1 and TRBJ2-1, with TRBD1 matching over 9 bases. CDR3 size: 11 residues. V dropped 5 bases and J dropped 10; count of bases not matched to a gene: 3. CDR1 is DFQATT and CDR2 is SNEGSKA in the germline V gene (reference sequence). The CDR3 sequence is CSADTGGEQFF. As DNA, the CDR3 is TGCAGTGCTGATACAGGGGGCGAGCAGTTCTTC.

This clonotype was counted between two and nine times. CDR3 nucleotides: TGTGCCAGCAGTTACAGTCTGACTAGCGGGATTAGCACAGATACGCAGTATTTT. Amino acids: CASSYSLTSGISTDTQYF. J is TRBJ2-3 and V is TRBV6-5, with 11 bases aligning to TRBD2. Germline CDR1 is MNHEY and CDR2 is SVGAGI. The J segment lost 0 bases and the V segment lost 2 bases, leaving 7 bases of the junction unmatched. The CDR3 length is 18 residues.

The rearrangement joins TRBV6-1 to TRBJ2-5; 10 nucleotides match TRBD1. Germline V CDR1 and CDR2: MNHNS, SASEGT. This CDR3 contains 14 residues. Germline trimming cut 2 bases from V and 9 bases from J; bases unmatched to any gene: 6. In DNA form, the CDR3 reads TGTGCCAGCAGTGAACGGGGGACAGGGGCGGCCCAGTACTTC. Its translation: CASSERGTGAAQYF.

This clonotype was seen ten or more times. This chain links TRBV12-3 or TRBV12-4 with TRBJ1-4; 8 positions agree with TRBD1. The V gene end was trimmed by 2 bases and the J gene end by 7 bases; junction bases not matched to a gene: 12. This CDR3 is built from 17 residues. The chain's CDR3 is CASSLTPPGQGVEKLFF. For the CDR3, the DNA is TGTGCCAGCAGTTTAACCCCCCCCGGACAGGGAGTTGAAAAACTGTTTTTT.

V gene TRBV5-1 combines with J gene TRBJ2-1; perhaps D is TRBD1 or TRBD2 (5 bases each). There are 13 residues in the CDR3. With 5 bases removed from V and 7 bases from J, the gap between germline ends came to 13 bases. Germline lookup yields CDR1 SGHRS and CDR2 YFSETQ. Here the CDR3 reads CASRGDGPNEQFF. The CDR3 DNA is TGCGCCAGCAGGGGGGACGGACCAAATGAGCAGTTCTTC.

This clonotype occurred a few times. This chain uses TRBV5-6 with TRBJ2-3; no firm D call. From germline, CDR1 is SGHDT and CDR2 YYEEEE. This CDR3 is built from 17 residues. Trimming shortened V by 0 bases and J by 0 bases, and 14 bases separated the two germline ends. The CDR3 DNA reads as TGTGCCAGCAGCTTGGAGGCGTCTTTGCCTAGCACAGATACGCAGTATTTT. Protein sequence: CASSLEASLPSTDTQYF.